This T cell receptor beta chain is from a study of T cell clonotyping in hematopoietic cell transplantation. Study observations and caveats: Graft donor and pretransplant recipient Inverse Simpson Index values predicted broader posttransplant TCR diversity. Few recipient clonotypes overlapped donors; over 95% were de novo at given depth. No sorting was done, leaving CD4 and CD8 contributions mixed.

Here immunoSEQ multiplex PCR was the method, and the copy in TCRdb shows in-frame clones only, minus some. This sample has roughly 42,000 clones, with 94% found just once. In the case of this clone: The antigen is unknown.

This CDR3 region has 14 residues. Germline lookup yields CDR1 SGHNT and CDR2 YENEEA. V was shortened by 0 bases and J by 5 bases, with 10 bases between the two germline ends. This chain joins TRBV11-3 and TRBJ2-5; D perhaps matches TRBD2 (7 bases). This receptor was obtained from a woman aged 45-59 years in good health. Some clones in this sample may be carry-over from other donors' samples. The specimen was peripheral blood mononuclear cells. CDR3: CASSLEQGGETQYF. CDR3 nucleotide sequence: TGTGCCAGCAGCTTAGAACAGGGAGGGGAGACCCAGTACTTC.